These 31 T cell receptor beta chains share one sample of origin, sequenced in a study of blood T cell repertoires in COVID-19. Using immunoSEQ multiplex PCR, the repertoire was profiled, and TCRdb retains in-frame clones only, with some absent. The sample gives 150,000 or so clones, about 81% of which show up once; roughly 11% is in the top ten. Sequenced: peripheral blood. These receptors all stem from a man aged 60-69 years with active or convalescent COVID-19.

The J gene is TRBJ1-6, the V gene TRBV28, with 7 bases that match TRBD1. The germline V gene encodes CDR1 MDHEN and CDR2 SYDVKM. With V trimmed by 5 bases and J by 6 bases, 13 bases remained unmatched. There are 17 residues in the CDR3. This CDR3 is CASSPPLGTEFNSPLHF. The CDR3 DNA sequence: TGTGCCAGCAGTCCACCCCTGGGGACAGAGTTTAATTCACCCCTCCACTTT.

This rearrangement joins TRBV10-2 to TRBJ1-2; D gene ambiguous. V was cut by 2 bases and J by 1 base, with 5 bases left in between. This CDR3 spans 13 amino acids. Per the germline V gene, CDR1 is WSHSY and CDR2 is SAAADI. CDR3 bases: TGCGCCAGCAGTGAGAGCTTTAACTATGGCTACACCTTC. Protein product: CASSESFNYGYTF.

The chain combines TRBV28 with TRBJ2-7; 8 bases agree with TRBD1. Germline V lookup: CDR1 MDHEN, CDR2 SYDVKM. Trimming took 5 bases from V and 11 from J; bases not matched to a gene: 8. CDR3 length: 12 amino acids. The CDR3 loop reads CASSTLGQEEYF. For the CDR3, the DNA is TGTGCCAGCAGTACCCTGGGACAGGAGGAGTACTTC.

The chain uses TRBV2 and TRBJ2-7; TRBD1 agrees at 7 bases. Trimming at V came to 6 bases and at J to 2 bases, leaving 10 bases not matched to a gene. The CDR3 has 15 amino acids. Germline V gene lookup returns CDR1 SNHLY and CDR2 FYNNEI. CDR3 protein: CASRQGWDSTYEQYF. Written as DNA, the CDR3 is TGTGCCAGCAGGCAGGGCTGGGACAGCACCTACGAGCAGTACTTC.

The gene calls are TRBV19 and TRBJ2-7, with 10 bases aligning to TRBD2. CDR1 and CDR2 from the germline V gene are LNHDA and SQIVND (reference sequence). The CDR3 is 15 amino acids. Trimming removed 8 bases from V and 5 bases from J; junction bases left unmatched: 12. The CDR3 is CASRTSGNMKDEQYF. For the CDR3, the DNA is TGTGCCAGTCGAACTAGCGGGAATATGAAAGACGAGCAGTACTTC.

This chain links TRBV18 with TRBJ1-4; D unclear. V lost 3 bases, J lost 0 bases, and 20 bases lay in between. This CDR3 has 19 amino acids. Germline V CDR1 and CDR2: KGHSH, LQKENI. The CDR3 DNA reads as TGTGCCAGCTCACCGGATCGACAAGAGTTGGTGGCAACTAATGAAAAACTGTTTTTT. Its translation: CASSPDRQELVATNEKLFF. The whole variable domain, filled in from reference TRBV18 and TRBJ1-4, reads NAGVMQNPRHLVRRRGQEARLRCSPMKGHSHVYWYRQLPEEGLKFMVYLQKENIIDESGMPKERFSAEFPKEGPSILRIQQVVRGDSAAYFCASSPDRQELVATNEKLFFGSGTQLSVL.

This chain uses TRBV11-2 with TRBJ1-4; 7 bases are a match to TRBD1. The CDR3 length is 15 residues. V lost 3 bases and J lost 6; bases outside the gene matches: 7. The germline V gene encodes CDR1 SGHAT and CDR2 FQNNGV. Here the CDR3 DNA reads TGTGCCAGCAGCTTGACAGGGTTCTCTGATGAAAAACTGTTTTTT. Translating it yields CASSLTGFSDEKLFF.

The chain has TRBV3-1 (or the pseudogene TRBV3-2) and TRBJ2-2; a weak D match, TRBD1 (6 bases). The CDR3 loop spans 14 amino acids. In germline, CDR1 is LGHDT, CDR2 YNNKEL (reference sequence). The V and J ends lost 5 bases and 1 base respectively, with 8 bases between them. DNA of the CDR3: TGTGCCAGCAGCGTGGGACAGAACACCGGGGAGCTGTTTTTT. Protein product: CASSVGQNTGELFF.

V gene TRBV5-1 combines with J gene TRBJ1-3; D call uncertain. This CDR3 has 15 residues. Per germline, CDR1 SGHRS and CDR2 YFSETQ. The V and J ends lost 4 bases and 4 bases respectively, with 15 bases between them. The CDR3 sequence is CASSISTPGGNTIYF. CDR3 DNA: TGCGCCAGCAGCATAAGCACCCCGGGGGGAAACACCATATATTTT.

The chain couples TRBV2 to TRBJ2-1, with 9 nucleotides matching TRBD2. The CDR3 is made up of 14 amino acids. V shed 7 bases, J shed 9 bases, and the junction held 10 bases outside the gene matches. Germline CDR1 is SNHLY and CDR2 is FYNNEI. This chain's CDR3 is CASKGLAGVIEQFF. The CDR3 coding sequence is TGTGCCAGCAAGGGGTTAGCGGGAGTTATTGAGCAGTTCTTC. The entire variable domain, with the rest obtained from reference TRBV2 and TRBJ2-1, is as follows: EPEVTQTPSHQVTQMGQEVILRCVPISNHLYFYWYRQILGQKVEFLVSFYNNEISEKSEIFDDQFSVERPDGSNFTLKIRSTKLEDSAMYFCASKGLAGVIEQFFGPGTRLTVL.

This sequence joins TRBV7-2 and TRBJ1-5, with TRBD1 identical over 7 bases. CDR3 length: 14 amino acids. The germline V gene encodes CDR1 SGHTA and CDR2 FQGNSA. V was clipped by 5 bases and J by 4 bases; unmatched bases: 5. The CDR3 spells CASSPGTVNQPQHF. CDR3 coding DNA: TGTGCCAGCAGCCCCGGGACAGTGAATCAGCCCCAGCATTTT.

The rearrangement uses TRBV28 and TRBJ2-7, with 8 bases aligning to TRBD1. The germline CDR1 and CDR2 sequences are MDHEN and SYDVKM. V dropped 4 bases and J dropped 1; count of bases not matched to a gene: 3. This CDR3 contains 14 residues. Written as DNA, the CDR3 is TGTGCCAGCAGTTCTTGGACAGGGTCCTACGAGCAGTACTTC. Protein sequence: CASSSWTGSYEQYF.

The V call is TRBV7-2, the J call TRBJ1-4; D is undetermined. Trimming took 1 base from V and 7 from J, leaving 16 bases between them. Germline V gene sequence: CDR1 SGHTA, CDR2 FQGNSA. CDR3 size: 16 residues. CDR3 nucleotide sequence: TGTGCCAGCAGCTTAGGCGGCCTCCTGGCTGCTGAAAAACTGTTTTTT. It is translated as CASSLGGLLAAEKLFF.

The chain uses TRBV29-1 and TRBJ2-5; perhaps TRBD1 as D (6 bases). Trimming stripped 6 bases from V and 5 bases from J, with 10 bases between. The germline V gene encodes CDR1 SQVTM and CDR2 ANQGSEA. The CDR3 extends over 11 amino acids. The chain's CDR3 is CSVTGYETQYF. DNA of the CDR3: TGCAGCGTCACAGGGTATGAGACCCAGTACTTC.

This clone appeared a few times. The chain recombines TRBV5-1 with TRBJ1-2; D not certain. The ends were cut back, 3 bases at V and 2 bases at J, with 11 bases in the middle. The CDR3 contains 14 residues. In germline, CDR1 is SGHRS, CDR2 YFSETQ. The CDR3: CASSSLGGNYGYTF. The DNA for the CDR3 is TGCGCCAGCAGCTCCTTGGGAGGAAACTATGGCTACACCTTC.

This rearrangement joins TRBV5-6 to TRBJ2-1, with 9 bases identical to TRBD2. Germline V CDR1 and CDR2: SGHDT, YYEEEE. This CDR3 region has 16 residues. V trimming: 0 bases; J trimming: 6 bases; junction bases outside the gene matches: 7. The CDR3 DNA reads as TGTGCCAGCAGCTTGGGTAGCGGGGGACCCTCCAATGAGCAGTTCTTC. Its protein product is CASSLGSGGPSNEQFF.

The chain carries TRBV29-1 and TRBJ2-7, with a possible D match to TRBD2 (5 bases). This CDR3 contains 12 residues. V lost 7 bases, J lost 4 bases, and 14 bases lay in between. Germline V gives CDR1 SQVTM, CDR2 ANQGSEA. CDR3 DNA: TGCAGCGCCGCGGGTGCGATTTACGAGCAGTACTTC. Translation: CSAAGAIYEQYF.

The V call is TRBV5-4, the J call TRBJ2-1; the D gene is possibly TRBD1 (5 bases). The CDR3 runs 14 residues. The germline gives CDR1 SGHNT, CDR2 YYREEE (reference sequence). V was pared by 3 bases and J by 6 bases, with 13 bases between. The CDR3 DNA follows: TGTGCCAGCAGCTCGCAGGGTGTGTTCAATGAGCAGTTCTTC. Translation: CASSSQGVFNEQFF.

The chain is built from TRBV6-1 and TRBJ1-5, with D tentatively TRBD1 (5 bases). Between the trimmed V and J ends, which lost 2 bases and 4 bases, there was a span of 12 bases. This CDR3 region has 15 residues. The germline CDR1 and CDR2 sequences are MNHNS and SASEGT. The CDR3 coding sequence is TGTGCCAGCAGTGAACGGGGGGGAGGAAATCAGCCCCAGCATTTT. Translated: CASSERGGGNQPQHF.

This clone appeared a few times. The chain employs TRBV10-1 and TRBJ2-5; D unclear. The CDR3 sequence is 15 residues long. CDR1 and CDR2 (germline): WNHNN, SYGVQD (reference sequence). The germline V and J ends were trimmed by 0 bases and 0 bases, with 8 bases remaining between them. Here the CDR3 DNA reads TGCGCCAGCAGTGAGTCGAGAGGCAACCAAGAGACCCAGTACTTC. It yields the protein CASSESRGNQETQYF.

CDR3 coding DNA: TGCGCCAGCAGCTTGGCCCTCCAGCGGGAGAGCTCCTACAATGAGCAGTTCTTC. Protein: CASSLALQRESSYNEQFF. The chain couples TRBV5-1 to TRBJ2-1; 8 nucleotides match TRBD2. The CDR3 spans 18 residues. From germline, CDR1 is SGHRS and CDR2 YFSETQ. With 0 bases clipped from V and 0 bases from J, the junction kept 8 bases outside the gene matches.

This chain uses TRBV7-2 with TRBJ2-7, with TRBD1 matching over 9 bases. The CDR3 sequence is 16 residues long. Trimming took 5 bases from V and 3 from J; bases not matched to a gene: 11. Germline CDR1 reads SGHTA; CDR2 reads FQGNSA. This chain's CDR3 is CASSMWETGGSYEQYF. For the CDR3, the DNA is TGTGCCAGCAGCATGTGGGAGACAGGGGGAAGCTACGAGCAGTACTTC.

V and J are TRBV6-1 and TRBJ2-2, with TRBD1 matching over 11 bases. Germline CDR1 and CDR2: MNHNS and SASEGT. The J segment lost 5 bases and the V segment lost 3 bases, leaving 11 bases of the junction unmatched. This CDR3 has 18 residues. CDR3 loop: CASSEHPLDRGRTGELFF. CDR3 nucleotide sequence: TGTGCCAGCAGTGAGCACCCCCTGGACAGGGGGCGGACCGGGGAGCTGTTTTTT.

The chain has TRBV12-3 or TRBV12-4 and TRBJ2-7; perhaps TRBD2 as D (6 bases). The CDR3 is 13 amino acids. V dropped 10 bases and J dropped 1 base, with 14 bases sitting between them. CDR3: CATRRAGSYEQYF. The CDR3 DNA sequence: TGTGCCACCCGGAGGGCAGGGTCCTACGAGCAGTACTTC.

This clone appeared a single time. The V call is TRBV5-6, the J call TRBJ1-5; possible D gene TRBD1, 5 bases. Germline CDR1 and CDR2: SGHDT and YYEEEE. The CDR3 runs to 16 residues. Trimming took 0 bases from V and 2 from J, leaving 12 bases between them. The CDR3 nucleotides read TGTGCCAGCAGCTTGGCAGGGACTTGGGGCAATCAGCCCCAGCATTTT. Its translation is CASSLAGTWGNQPQHF. Complete variable domain (other parts from reference TRBV5-6 and TRBJ1-5): DAGVTQSPTHLIKTRGQQVTLRCSPKSGHDTVSWYQQALGQGPQFIFQYYEEEERQRGNFPDRFSGHQFPNYSSELNVNALLLGDSALYLCASSLAGTWGNQPQHFGDGTRLSIL.

This chain connects TRBV19 to TRBJ2-7; 7 positions match TRBD1. CDR1 and CDR2 (germline): LNHDA, SQIVND (reference sequence). The ends lost 2 bases at V and 3 bases at J; junction bases unmatched: 1. This CDR3 region has 13 residues. This chain's CDR3 is CASSIRDSYEQYF. DNA of the CDR3: TGTGCCAGTAGTATACGGGACAGCTACGAGCAGTACTTC.

The chain couples TRBV5-1 to TRBJ2-5; possibly TRBD2 for D (6 bases). Germline V gene sequence: CDR1 SGHRS, CDR2 YFSETQ. Deletions cut 2 bases from V and 5 bases from J, with 16 bases between. The CDR3 extends over 15 amino acids. CDR3 bases: TGCGCCAGCAGCTTACCGACGGGCGGAGGGGAGACCCAGTACTTC. Its protein is CASSLPTGGGETQYF.

This chain joins TRBV9 and TRBJ1-5, with 7 bases matching TRBD1. The V gene's germline CDR1 is SGDLS and CDR2 YYNGEE. Trimming took 3 bases from V and 3 from J; bases not matched to a gene: 12. The CDR3 has 17 amino acids. CDR3 DNA sequence: TGTGCCAGCAGCGAGGTGGGGTCAGGGGGACACAATCAGCCCCAGCATTTT. This translates into CASSEVGSGGHNQPQHF. The full variable domain, rest sourced from reference TRBV9 and TRBJ1-5, is DSGVTQTPKHLITATGQRVTLRCSPRSGDLSVYWYQQSLDQGLQFLIQYYNGEERAKGNILERFSAQQFPDLHSELNLSSLELGDSALYFCASSEVGSGGHNQPQHFGDGTRLSIL.

The rearrangement links TRBV5-4 to TRBJ2-2, with TRBD2 identical over 8 bases. The germline V gene has CDR1 SGHNT and CDR2 YYREEE (reference sequence). V trimming: 4 bases; J trimming: 0 bases; junction bases outside the gene matches: 2. The CDR3 has 15 amino acids. The chain's CDR3 is CASSPGLANTGELFF. In nucleotides, the CDR3 is TGTGCCAGCAGCCCGGGACTAGCGAACACCGGGGAGCTGTTTTTT.

This chain's CDR3 is CASSRGGGLDEQYF. The CDR3 coding sequence is TGCGCCAGCAGTCGGGGGGGAGGTCTGGACGAGCAGTACTTC. V and J are TRBV5-1 and TRBJ2-7; TRBD2 matches at 8 bases. The CDR3 length is 14 residues. V was pared by 5 bases and J by 5 bases, with 9 bases of the junction left unmatched. CDR1 is SGHRS and CDR2 is YFSETQ in the germline V gene.

CDR3 nucleotide sequence: TGTGCCACCAGCAGAGATTTGACTGAGACCCAGTACTTC. Its translation is CATSRDLTETQYF. The chain couples TRBV15 to TRBJ2-5; D is ambiguous. Per germline, CDR1 LNHNV and CDR2 YYDKDF (reference sequence). This CDR3 is 13 amino acids long. V was shortened by 0 bases and J by 5 bases, with 7 bases between the two germline ends.